These 5 T cell receptor beta chains were sequenced from one sample in a study of blood T cell repertoires in COVID-19. Here immunoSEQ multiplex PCR was the method, and the copy in TCRdb shows in-frame clones only, minus some. The table has some 330,000 clones, about 90% seen once; the top ten hold around 1.9%. Input material: PBMCs or T cells enriched from blood (not recorded which). Source of these receptors: a man aged 40-55 years in a cohort exposed to, infected with or recovered from COVID-19 (not recorded which).

This clone turned up a few times. The chain links TRBV5-6 to TRBJ2-3, with TRBD1 matching 8 bases. The CDR3 length is 16 residues. The V gene end was trimmed by 2 bases and the J gene end by 0 bases; junction bases not matched to a gene: 5. The V gene's germline CDR1 is SGHDT and CDR2 YYEEEE. The DNA for the CDR3 is TGTGCCAGCAGCTTACGGACAGGGACTAGCACAGATACGCAGTATTTT. Its translation: CASSLRTGTSTDTQYF.

The chain combines TRBV5-4 with TRBJ2-1; D is unclear. Trimming stripped 3 bases from V and 7 bases from J, with 8 bases between. The CDR3 consists of 12 residues. CDR1 and CDR2 from the germline V gene are SGHNT and YYREEE (reference sequence). The CDR3 coding sequence is TGTGCCAGCAGCTGGTATAGAAATGAGCAGTTCTTC. It translates to CASSWYRNEQFF.

The gene calls are TRBV28 and TRBJ2-1; D gene uncertain. The V gene lost 3 bases and the J gene lost 0 bases, with 9 bases spanning the gap. CDR3 length: 15 amino acids. Germline assignment: CDR1 MDHEN and CDR2 SYDVKM. CDR3 nucleotides: TGTGCCAGCAGTTTGACGACGGGCTCCTACAATGAGCAGTTCTTC. Encoded protein: CASSLTTGSYNEQFF.

In its sample, this clone was seen a few times. The rearrangement uses TRBV4-2 and TRBJ2-7; D is unclear. The V and J ends lost 1 base and 0 bases respectively, with 4 bases between them. Germline V gives CDR1 LGHNA, CDR2 YNFKEQ. The CDR3 has 13 amino acids. CDR3 coding DNA: TGTGCCAGCAGCCAAGGGGCCTCCTACGAGCAGTACTTC. As protein: CASSQGASYEQYF.

The chain has TRBV5-1 and TRBJ1-6; the match to TRBD1 covers 7 bases. The CDR3 length is 14 residues. The ends lost 4 bases at V and 9 bases at J; junction bases unmatched: 7. Per the germline V gene, CDR1 is SGHRS and CDR2 is YFSETQ. Here the CDR3 reads CASSRQGLGSPLHF. The CDR3 nucleotides read TGCGCCAGCAGCCGACAGGGTCTAGGTTCACCCCTCCACTTT.